This TCR beta chain was retrieved from a study of blood T cell repertoires in COVID-19. Authors' analysis steps: Reference gene primer amplification yielded estimated nucleated cell counts. The repertoire was sequenced with immunoSEQ multiplex PCR; TCRdb's copy has only in-frame clones and lacks some. That table gives V, J and clone size, and the DNA gave D and trimming. This table has around 110,000 clones, approximately 84% appearing once. This CDR3 comprises 16 residues. CDR1 and CDR2 (germline): SGHDT, YYEEEE. V shed 0 bases, J shed 3 bases, and the junction held 8 bases outside the gene matches. The receptor was derived from a man between 70 and 80 years old with active or convalescent COVID-19. Sequenced: peripheral blood. The chain couples TRBV5-6 to TRBJ1-2, with 7 bases aligning to TRBD1. The CDR3 nucleotides are TGTGCCAGCAGCTTGGCCGGACAGGTAGCAGACTATGGCTACACCTTC. Amino acid sequence: CASSLAGQVADYGYTF.